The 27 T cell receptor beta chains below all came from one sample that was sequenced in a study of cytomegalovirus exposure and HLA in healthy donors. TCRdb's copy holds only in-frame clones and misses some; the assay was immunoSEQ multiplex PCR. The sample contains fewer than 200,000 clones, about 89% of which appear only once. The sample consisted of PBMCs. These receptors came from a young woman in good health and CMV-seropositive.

CDR3 residues: CASSIGTGWDIQYF. CDR3 nucleotides: TGTGCCAGTAGTATAGGGACAGGGTGGGACATTCAGTACTTC. The rearrangement joins TRBV19 to TRBJ2-4; 8 bases fit TRBD1. The V segment lost 1 base and the J segment 8 bases; nucleotides outside the gene matches: 4. CDR1 is LNHDA, CDR2 SQIVND, per germline (reference sequence). This CDR3 has 14 residues.

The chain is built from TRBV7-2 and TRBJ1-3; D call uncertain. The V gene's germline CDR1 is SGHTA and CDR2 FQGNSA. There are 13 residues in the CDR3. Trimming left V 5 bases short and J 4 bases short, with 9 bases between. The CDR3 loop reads CASSPRGGNTIYF. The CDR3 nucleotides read TGTGCCAGCAGCCCACGAGGGGGAAACACCATATATTTT.

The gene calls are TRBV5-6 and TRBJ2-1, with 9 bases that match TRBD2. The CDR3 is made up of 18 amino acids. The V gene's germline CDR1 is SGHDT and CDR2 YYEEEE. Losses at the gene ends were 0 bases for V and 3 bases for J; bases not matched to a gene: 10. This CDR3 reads CASSLGLAEGRRYNEQFF. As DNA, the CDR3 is TGTGCCAGCAGCTTGGGACTAGCGGAGGGGAGACGCTACAATGAGCAGTTCTTC.

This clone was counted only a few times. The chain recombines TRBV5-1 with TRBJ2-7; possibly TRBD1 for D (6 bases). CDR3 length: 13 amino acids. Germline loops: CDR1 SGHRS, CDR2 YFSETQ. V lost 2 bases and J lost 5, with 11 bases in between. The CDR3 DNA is TGCGCCAGCAGCTTCGGGCAGGGGAACGAGCAGTACTTC. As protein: CASSFGQGNEQYF.

The CDR3 bases are TGCGCCAGCAGCTTGGGCGCGGGGGTCACCACCGGGGAGCTGTTTTTT. Translated: CASSLGAGVTTGELFF. J is TRBJ2-2 and V is TRBV5-1; 7 bases match TRBD2. This CDR3 region has 16 residues. CDR1 is SGHRS, CDR2 YFSETQ, per germline. V trimming: 0 bases; J trimming: 4 bases; junction bases outside the gene matches: 6.

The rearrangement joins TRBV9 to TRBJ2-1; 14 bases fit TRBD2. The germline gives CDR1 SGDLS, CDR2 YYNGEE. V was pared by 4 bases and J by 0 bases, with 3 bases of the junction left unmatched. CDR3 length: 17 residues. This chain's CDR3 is CASSFGLAGGSYNEQFF. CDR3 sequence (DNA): TGTGCCAGCAGCTTCGGACTAGCGGGAGGCTCCTACAATGAGCAGTTCTTC. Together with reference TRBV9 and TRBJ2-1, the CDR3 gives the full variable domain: DSGVTQTPKHLITATGQRVTLRCSPRSGDLSVYWYQQSLDQGLQFLIQYYNGEERAKGNILERFSAQQFPDLHSELNLSSLELGDSALYFCASSFGLAGGSYNEQFFGPGTRLTVL.

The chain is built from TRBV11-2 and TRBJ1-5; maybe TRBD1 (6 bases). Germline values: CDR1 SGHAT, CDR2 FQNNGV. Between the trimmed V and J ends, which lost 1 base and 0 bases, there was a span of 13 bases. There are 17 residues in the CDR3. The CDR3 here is CASSLAGDTYSNQPQHF. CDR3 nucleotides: TGTGCCAGCAGCTTAGCCGGGGACACTTATAGCAATCAGCCCCAGCATTTT.

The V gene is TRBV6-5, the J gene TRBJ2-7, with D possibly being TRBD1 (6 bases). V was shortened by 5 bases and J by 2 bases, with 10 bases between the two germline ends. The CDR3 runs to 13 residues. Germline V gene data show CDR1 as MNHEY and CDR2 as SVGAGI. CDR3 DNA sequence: TGTGCCAGCAGTCCGGGACAACCCTACGAGCAGTACTTC. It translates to CASSPGQPYEQYF.

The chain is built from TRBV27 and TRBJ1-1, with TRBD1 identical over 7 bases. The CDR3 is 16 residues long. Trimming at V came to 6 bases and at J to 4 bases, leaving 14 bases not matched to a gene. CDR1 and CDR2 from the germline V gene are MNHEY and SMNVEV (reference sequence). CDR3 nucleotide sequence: TGTGCCAGCAGGGCATGGGACAGTGGGAAACCCACTGAAGCTTTCTTT. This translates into CASRAWDSGKPTEAFF.

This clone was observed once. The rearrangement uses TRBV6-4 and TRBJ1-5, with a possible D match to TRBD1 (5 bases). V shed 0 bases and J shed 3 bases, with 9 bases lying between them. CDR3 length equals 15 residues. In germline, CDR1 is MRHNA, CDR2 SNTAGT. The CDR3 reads CASSDSPGFNQPQHF. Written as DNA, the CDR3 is TGTGCCAGCAGTGACTCCCCAGGGTTCAATCAGCCCCAGCATTTT.

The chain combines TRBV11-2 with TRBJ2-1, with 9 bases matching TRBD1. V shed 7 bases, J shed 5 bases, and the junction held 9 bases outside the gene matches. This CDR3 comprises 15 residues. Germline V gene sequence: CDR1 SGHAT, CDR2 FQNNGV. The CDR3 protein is CASTRDRESHNEQFF. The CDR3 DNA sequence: TGTGCCAGCACCAGGGACAGGGAAAGTCACAATGAGCAGTTCTTC. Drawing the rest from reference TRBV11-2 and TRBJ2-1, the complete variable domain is EAGVAQSPRYKIIEKRQSVAFWCNPISGHATLYWYQQILGQGPKLLIQFQNNGVVDDSQLPKDRFSAERLKGVDSTLKIQPAKLEDSAVYLCASTRDRESHNEQFFGPGTRLTVL.

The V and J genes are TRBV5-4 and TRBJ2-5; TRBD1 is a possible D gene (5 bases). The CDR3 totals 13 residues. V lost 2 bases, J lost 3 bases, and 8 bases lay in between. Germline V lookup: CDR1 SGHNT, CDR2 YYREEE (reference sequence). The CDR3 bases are TGTGCCAGCAGCTTTTCGACAGAAGAGACCCAGTACTTC. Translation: CASSFSTEETQYF.

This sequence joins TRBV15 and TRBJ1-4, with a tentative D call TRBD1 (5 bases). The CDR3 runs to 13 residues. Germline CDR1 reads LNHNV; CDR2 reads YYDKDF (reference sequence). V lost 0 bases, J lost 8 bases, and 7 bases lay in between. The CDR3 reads CATSRDRGEKLFF. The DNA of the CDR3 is TGTGCCACCAGCAGAGATAGGGGAGAAAAACTGTTTTTT.

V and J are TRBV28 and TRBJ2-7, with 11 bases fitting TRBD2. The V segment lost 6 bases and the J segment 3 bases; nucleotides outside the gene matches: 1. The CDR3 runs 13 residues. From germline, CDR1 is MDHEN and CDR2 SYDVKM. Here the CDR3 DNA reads TGTGCCAGCAGGGGGACTAGCGGCTACGAGCAGTACTTC. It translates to CASRGTSGYEQYF.

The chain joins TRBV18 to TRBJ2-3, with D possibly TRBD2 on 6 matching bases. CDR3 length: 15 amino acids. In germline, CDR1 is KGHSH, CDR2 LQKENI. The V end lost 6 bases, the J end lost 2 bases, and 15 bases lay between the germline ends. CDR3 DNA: TGTGCCAGCTCCCGTCCTGGGGGGAACACAGATACGCAGTATTTT. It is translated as CASSRPGGNTDTQYF.

In nucleotides, the CDR3 is TGTGCCAGCTCACCGAACCTTGGGACAGAGAAAAACATTCAGTACTTC. This encodes CASSPNLGTEKNIQYF. The chain is built from TRBV18 and TRBJ2-4, with TRBD1 matching over 7 bases. The CDR3 covers 16 residues. CDR1 KGHSH and CDR2 LQKENI come from the germline V gene. With 3 bases clipped from V and 4 bases from J, the junction kept 9 bases outside the gene matches.

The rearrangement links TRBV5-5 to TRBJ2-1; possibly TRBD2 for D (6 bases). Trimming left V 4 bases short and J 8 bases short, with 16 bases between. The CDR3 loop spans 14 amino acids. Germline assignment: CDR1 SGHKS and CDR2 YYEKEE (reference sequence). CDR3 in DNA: TGTGCCAGCAGCCCCGGGACTTGGAGCGATGAGCAGTTCTTC. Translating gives CASSPGTWSDEQFF.

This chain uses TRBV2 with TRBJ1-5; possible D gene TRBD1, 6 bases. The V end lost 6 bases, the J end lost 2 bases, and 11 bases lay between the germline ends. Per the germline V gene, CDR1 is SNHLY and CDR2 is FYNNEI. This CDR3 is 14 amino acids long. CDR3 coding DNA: TGTGCCAGCAGCCGACAGGTCCGCAATCAGCCCCAGCATTTT. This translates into CASSRQVRNQPQHF.

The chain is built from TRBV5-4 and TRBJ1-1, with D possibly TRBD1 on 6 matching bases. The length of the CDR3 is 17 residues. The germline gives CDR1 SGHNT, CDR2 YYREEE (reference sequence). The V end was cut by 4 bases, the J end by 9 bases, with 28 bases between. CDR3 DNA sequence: TGTGCCAGCAGCCCGGACGTCTCCGGGACACCGCCGAAAAAAGCTTTCTTT. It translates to CASSPDVSGTPPKKAFF. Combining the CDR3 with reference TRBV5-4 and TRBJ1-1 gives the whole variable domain ETGVTQSPTHLIKTRGQQVTLRCSSQSGHNTVSWYQQALGQGPQFIFQYYREEENGRGNFPPRFSGLQFPNYSSELNVNALELDDSALYLCASSPDVSGTPPKKAFFGQGTRLTVV.

As DNA, the CDR3 is TGTGCCAGCAGCGTAGTCTTCCCGGGGGACACTGAAGCTTTCTTT. Translating gives CASSVVFPGDTEAFF. The rearrangement joins TRBV9 to TRBJ1-1, with D maybe TRBD1 (5 bases). V gave up 0 bases and J gave up 3 bases, with 12 bases separating them. Germline V CDR1 and CDR2: SGDLS, YYNGEE. The CDR3 length is 15 residues.

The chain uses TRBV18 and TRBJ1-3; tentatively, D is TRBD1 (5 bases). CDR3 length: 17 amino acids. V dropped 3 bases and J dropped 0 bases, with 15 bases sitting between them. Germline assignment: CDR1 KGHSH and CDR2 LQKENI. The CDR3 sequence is CASSPPGSGFSGNTIYF. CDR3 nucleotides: TGTGCCAGCTCACCCCCAGGCTCAGGGTTCTCTGGAAACACCATATATTTT.

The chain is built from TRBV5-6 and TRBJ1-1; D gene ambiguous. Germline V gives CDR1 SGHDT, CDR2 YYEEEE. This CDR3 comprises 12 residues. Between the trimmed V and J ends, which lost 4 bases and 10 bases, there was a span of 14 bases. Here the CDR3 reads CASSVRPSGAFF. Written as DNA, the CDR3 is TGTGCCAGCAGCGTACGGCCGTCGGGAGCTTTCTTT.

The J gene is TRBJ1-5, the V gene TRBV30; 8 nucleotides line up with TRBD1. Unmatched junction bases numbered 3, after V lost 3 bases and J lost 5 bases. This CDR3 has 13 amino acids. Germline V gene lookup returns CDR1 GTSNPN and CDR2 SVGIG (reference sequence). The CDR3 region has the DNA TGTGCCTGGAGCCCAGGGGGCTATCAGCCCCAGCATTTT. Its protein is CAWSPGGYQPQHF.

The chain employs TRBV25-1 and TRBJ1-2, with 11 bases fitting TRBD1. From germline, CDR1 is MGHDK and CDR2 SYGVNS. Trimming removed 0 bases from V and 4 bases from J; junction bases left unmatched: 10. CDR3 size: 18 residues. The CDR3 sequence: CASSEYIGQGAVSYGYTF. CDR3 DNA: TGTGCCAGCAGTGAATATATCGGACAGGGGGCGGTGAGCTATGGCTACACCTTC.

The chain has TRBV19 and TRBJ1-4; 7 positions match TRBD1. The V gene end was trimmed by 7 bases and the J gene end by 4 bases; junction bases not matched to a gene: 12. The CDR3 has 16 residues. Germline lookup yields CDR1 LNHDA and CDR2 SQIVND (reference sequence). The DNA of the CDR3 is TGTGCCAGTACCTCGTCTCGCAACAGGGGTAATGAAAAACTGTTTTTT. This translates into CASTSSRNRGNEKLFF.

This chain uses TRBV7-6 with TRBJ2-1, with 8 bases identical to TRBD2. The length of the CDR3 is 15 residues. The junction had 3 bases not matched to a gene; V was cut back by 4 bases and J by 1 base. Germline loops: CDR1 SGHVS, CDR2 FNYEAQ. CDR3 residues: CASSSTGGSYNEQFF. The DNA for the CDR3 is TGTGCCAGCAGCTCGACGGGGGGGTCCTACAATGAGCAGTTCTTC.

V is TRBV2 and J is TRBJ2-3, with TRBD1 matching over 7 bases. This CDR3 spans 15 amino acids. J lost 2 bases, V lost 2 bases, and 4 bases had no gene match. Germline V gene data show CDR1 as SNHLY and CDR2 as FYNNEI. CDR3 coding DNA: TGTGCCAGCAGTGAACAGGGGGTTCACACAGATACGCAGTATTTT. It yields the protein CASSEQGVHTDTQYF.